Below, one T cell receptor beta chain is given with its context. Its target is unknown. This entry is derived from a study of vaccination and CD4 T cells after COVID-19. At the level of the study: No peptide, an HIV-1 Nef pool, or a CEFX pool was what each control culture received.

Described treatment: roughly ten-day PBMC culture with coronavirus spike peptide pools or control peptides (ViraFEST assay). With peptide pools, ViraFEST first expanded antigen-specific T cells and afterwards sequenced their TCRs. The CDR3 runs 13 residues. The V end lost 3 bases, the J end lost 9 bases, and 12 bases lay between the germline ends. An Oncomine TCR Beta short-read assay was used to sequence the DNA from cultured CD4+ T cells. Using its own MiXCR run on the PCR reads, TCRdb lists one record per CDR3 protein. The sample contains about 16,000 distinct CDR3 sequences, 45% to 65% of which appear only once.

This sequence was found in a human donor with COVID-19. The chain links TRBV12-3 or TRBV12-4 to TRBJ2-4; D not resolved. The starting material was cultured CD4+ T cells from blood, obtained after SARS-CoV-2 vaccination. CDR3 sequence: CASSFPTGGIQYF. The DNA of the CDR3 is TGTGCCAGCAGTTTCCCCACGGGTGGCATTCAGTACTTC.